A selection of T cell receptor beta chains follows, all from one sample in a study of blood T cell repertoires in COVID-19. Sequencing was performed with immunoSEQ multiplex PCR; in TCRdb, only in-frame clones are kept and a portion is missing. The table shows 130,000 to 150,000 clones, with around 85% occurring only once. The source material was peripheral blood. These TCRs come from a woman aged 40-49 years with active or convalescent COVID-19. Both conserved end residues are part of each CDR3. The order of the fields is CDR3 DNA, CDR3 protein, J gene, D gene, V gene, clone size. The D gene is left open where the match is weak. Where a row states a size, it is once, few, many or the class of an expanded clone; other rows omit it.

DNA: TGTGCCAGCAGCTCAGACTACCAAGAGACCCAGTACTTC
CDR3: CASSSDYQETQYF
J: TRBJ2-5
D: .
V: TRBV7-9
size: .

DNA: TGTGCCAGCAGCGTAGCTCAGGGAACGAACACTGAAGCTTTCTTT
CDR3: CASSVAQGTNTEAFF
J: TRBJ1-1
D: .
V: TRBV9
size: .

DNA: TGTGCCAGCAGCCAAGCGCCTCCGGGACAGGTCTATGGCTACACCTTC
CDR3: CASSQAPPGQVYGYTF
J: TRBJ1-2
D: TRBD1
V: TRBV4-2
size: .

DNA: TGTGCCAGCAGCTTAGGACAGGTTTATAGCTACACCTTC
CDR3: CASSLGQVYSYTF
J: TRBJ1-2
D: .
V: TRBV7-9
size: .

DNA: TGTGCCAGCAGTTTAGGCCCGATATACGAGCAGTACTTC
CDR3: CASSLGPIYEQYF
J: TRBJ2-7
D: .
V: TRBV27
size: .

DNA: TGCGCCAGCAGGCCAGACGTCGGGACAGGGGTTAACGGGGAGCTGTTTTTT
CDR3: CASRPDVGTGVNGELFF
J: TRBJ2-2
D: TRBD1
V: TRBV5-1
size: .

DNA: TGTGCCAGCAGCCAACCCTCGGGGGGCGGCCCCCGCGCTGAAGCTTTCTTT
CDR3: CASSQPSGGGPRAEAFF
J: TRBJ1-1
D: .
V: TRBV7-8
size: .

DNA: TGTGCCAGCAGTGCTCACACCGGGACAGGGGGTATCAATCAGCCCCAGCATTTT
CDR3: CASSAHTGTGGINQPQHF
J: TRBJ1-5
D: TRBD1
V: TRBV2
size: .

DNA: TGTGCCAGCAGCTTAGGTTTACTAGCGGGAGGGCAGGGAGAGACCCAGTACTTC
CDR3: CASSLGLLAGGQGETQYF
J: TRBJ2-5
D: TRBD2
V: TRBV11-2
size: .

DNA: TGTGCCATCAGTGAGTCGAATGGTGGGCTAGCGGGCGAGCAGTACTTC
CDR3: CAISESNGGLAGEQYF
J: TRBJ2-7
D: TRBD2
V: TRBV10-3
size: .

DNA: TGTGCCAGCAGCGTACTTACAGGGCGGTCACCCCTCCACTTT
CDR3: CASSVLTGRSPLHF
J: TRBJ1-6
D: .
V: TRBV9
size: .

DNA: TGCGCCAGCAGCTTGGCCGGGGGGGAGAGGAAACTGTTTTTT
CDR3: CASSLAGGERKLFF
J: TRBJ1-4
D: .
V: TRBV5-1
size: .

DNA: TGTGCCAGCTCACCAAGCCAGGGGCTGGACTATGGCTACACCTTC
CDR3: CASSPSQGLDYGYTF
J: TRBJ1-2
D: .
V: TRBV18
size: many

DNA: TGCGCCAGCAGCTTGGGGGGGACTAGCGGCACAGATACGCAGTATTTT
CDR3: CASSLGGTSGTDTQYF
J: TRBJ2-3
D: TRBD2
V: TRBV5-1
size: few

DNA: TGTGCCAGCAGCTTTAGCGGGCGAGGCACAGATACGCAGTATTTT
CDR3: CASSFSGRGTDTQYF
J: TRBJ2-3
D: TRBD2
V: TRBV7-9
size: .

DNA: TGTGCCAGCAGCTTTAGTGGCTCTGGAAACACCATATATTTT
CDR3: CASSFSGSGNTIYF
J: TRBJ1-3
D: .
V: TRBV7-2
size: .

DNA: TGCGCCAGCACAGGGGGCAGTTGGACTGAAGCTTTCTTT
CDR3: CASTGGSWTEAFF
J: TRBJ1-1
D: TRBD1
V: TRBV5-1
size: .

DNA: TGTGCCAGCAGTTTTATGGTTAGCTCCTACAATGAGCAGTTCTTC
CDR3: CASSFMVSSYNEQFF
J: TRBJ2-1
D: .
V: TRBV27
size: .

DNA: TGTGCCAGCAGTTTAACGGGTTACTATGGCTACACCTTC
CDR3: CASSLTGYYGYTF
J: TRBJ1-2
D: .
V: TRBV28
size: .

DNA: TGCGCCAGCAGCTTGGGGGACAGGGTGAGCACAGATACGCAGTATTTT
CDR3: CASSLGDRVSTDTQYF
J: TRBJ2-3
D: TRBD1
V: TRBV5-1
size: .

DNA: TGTGCCTGGAAAGGGACTAGCGGGGGAGATACGCAGTATTTT
CDR3: CAWKGTSGGDTQYF
J: TRBJ2-3
D: TRBD2
V: TRBV30
size: .

DNA: TGCAGCGTTGGGACGGTCGGGGGAGGAAATGGCTACACCTTC
CDR3: CSVGTVGGGNGYTF
J: TRBJ1-2
D: .
V: TRBV29-1
size: .

DNA: TGCGCCAGCAGTGACCCGGGAGGGGGAGAGGAGACCCAGTACTTC
CDR3: CASSDPGGGEETQYF
J: TRBJ2-5
D: TRBD2
V: TRBV10-2
size: .

DNA: TGTGCCAGCAGTGACTCGCACAGGGCTAGCGGGGTCAAAGATACGCAGTATTTT
CDR3: CASSDSHRASGVKDTQYF
J: TRBJ2-3
D: TRBD2
V: TRBV6-4
size: .

DNA: TGTGCCAGCAGTGAACCTACCGGAGGGGCGGGATCCTCCTACGAGCAGTACTTC
CDR3: CASSEPTGGAGSSYEQYF
J: TRBJ2-7
D: .
V: TRBV25-1
size: few

DNA: TGTGCCAGCAGCTTAGCAGGCGGGAGAAGGGGCGGGGAGCTGTTTTTT
CDR3: CASSLAGGRRGGELFF
J: TRBJ2-2
D: TRBD2
V: TRBV13
size: .

DNA: TGCAGCGCCATGTCCAGGGAAAAACTGTTTTTT
CDR3: CSAMSREKLFF
J: TRBJ1-4
D: .
V: TRBV29-1
size: few

DNA: TGTGCCAGTAGGACTTCTGGGGCCAACGTCCTGACTTTC
CDR3: CASRTSGANVLTF
J: TRBJ2-6
D: .
V: TRBV7-9
size: .

DNA: TGTGCCACCAGCACCGGGACAGGGATACTAGCGGGAGGCGAGCAGTTCTTC
CDR3: CATSTGTGILAGGEQFF
J: TRBJ2-1
D: TRBD2
V: TRBV15
size: .

DNA: TGTGCCAGCAGCAAAGGAAGTTCAGCGCGGAGCACTGAAGCTTTCTTT
CDR3: CASSKGSSARSTEAFF
J: TRBJ1-1
D: .
V: TRBV21-1
size: .

DNA: TGTGCCAGCAGCTTGGGGGCGCACAGGGGGCCGAACTATGGCTACACCTTC
CDR3: CASSLGAHRGPNYGYTF
J: TRBJ1-2
D: TRBD1
V: TRBV7-9
size: .

DNA: TGTGCCAGCAGTTACTGGGGCGGGACAGGGGTAAATCAGCCCCAGCATTTT
CDR3: CASSYWGGTGVNQPQHF
J: TRBJ1-5
D: TRBD1
V: TRBV6-2/TRBV6-3
size: .

DNA: TGCGCCAGCAAGGATAGCGGGAGCTCTGAGCAGTTCTTC
CDR3: CASKDSGSSEQFF
J: TRBJ2-1
D: TRBD2
V: TRBV5-1
size: .

DNA: TGTGCCAGCAGCGGGGGGACTAGCGGAACAGATACGCAGTATTTT
CDR3: CASSGGTSGTDTQYF
J: TRBJ2-3
D: TRBD2
V: TRBV5-8
size: .

DNA: TGTGCCAGCTCACCAAGGCAGGGAAGGGATCAGCCCCAGCATTTT
CDR3: CASSPRQGRDQPQHF
J: TRBJ1-5
D: .
V: TRBV18
size: .

DNA: TGTGCCAGCAGCCAAGGGGGCAGGATCTCTGGAAACACCATATATTTT
CDR3: CASSQGGRISGNTIYF
J: TRBJ1-3
D: .
V: TRBV3-1/TRBV3-2
size: once

DNA: TGTGCCAGCAGGGGGACAGGGCCCTATGGCTACACCTTC
CDR3: CASRGTGPYGYTF
J: TRBJ1-2
D: TRBD1
V: TRBV9
size: .

DNA: TGCGCCAGCAGCCAAGAATCCAGGGCCTACGAGCAGTACTTC
CDR3: CASSQESRAYEQYF
J: TRBJ2-7
D: .
V: TRBV4-1
size: .

DNA: TGTGCCAGCAGCACCCGTGGGGGGGTCGTTGGATCTGGGGCCAACGTCCTGACTTTC
CDR3: CASSTRGGVVGSGANVLTF
J: TRBJ2-6
D: TRBD2
V: TRBV7-2
size: once

DNA: TGCGCCAGCAGTGAGTCGTGGTACAAAGACTATGGCTACACCTTC
CDR3: CASSESWYKDYGYTF
J: TRBJ1-2
D: .
V: TRBV10-2
size: .

DNA: TGTGCCAGCGATGAGACAGGGTTTGAGACCCAGTACTTC
CDR3: CASDETGFETQYF
J: TRBJ2-5
D: TRBD1
V: TRBV2
size: .

DNA: TGTGCCAGCTCATCATGGAGGGAGACTGAAGCTTTCTTT
CDR3: CASSSWRETEAFF
J: TRBJ1-1
D: .
V: TRBV18
size: .

DNA: TGTGCCAGTATTACAGGTTACACTGAAGCTTTCTTT
CDR3: CASITGYTEAFF
J: TRBJ1-1
D: .
V: TRBV19
size: .

DNA: TGTGCCATCAGGGAAGCGGCCGGCGGTCAGCCCCAGCATTTT
CDR3: CAIREAAGGQPQHF
J: TRBJ1-5
D: .
V: TRBV10-3
size: .

DNA: TGTGCCAGCAGCGTAGGTCGGGGCAGGGGTTACACTGAAGCTTTCTTT
CDR3: CASSVGRGRGYTEAFF
J: TRBJ1-1
D: .
V: TRBV9
size: .

DNA: TGTGCCTGGAGATTCTACGGACAGACGTACCAAGAGACCCAGTACTTC
CDR3: CAWRFYGQTYQETQYF
J: TRBJ2-5
D: .
V: TRBV30
size: .

DNA: TGTGCCAGCAGCTTGGGCGGGGGGTCCCGCTACGAAGCTTTCTTT
CDR3: CASSLGGGSRYEAFF
J: TRBJ1-1
D: .
V: TRBV11-2
size: .

DNA: TGTGCCAGCAGCTTAGGAATACAGACAGGGCCCTTTAGGACCCAGCATTTT
CDR3: CASSLGIQTGPFRTQHF
J: TRBJ1-5
D: TRBD1
V: TRBV11-2
size: once

DNA: TGTGCCAGCAGTTACGGCATGGGGGGGTGGGACACTGAAGCTTTCTTT
CDR3: CASSYGMGGWDTEAFF
J: TRBJ1-1
D: .
V: TRBV6-5
size: .

DNA: TGTGCCAGCAGCTCTTCGGGCGGACAGGCCTACGAGCAGTACTTC
CDR3: CASSSSGGQAYEQYF
J: TRBJ2-7
D: TRBD1
V: TRBV7-9
size: .

DNA: TGTGCCAGCAGCTTAGATGGGCGGGGGGCGAGTCAGCCCCAGCATTTT
CDR3: CASSLDGRGASQPQHF
J: TRBJ1-5
D: .
V: TRBV11-2
size: once

DNA: TGTGCCAGCAGCTTAAACAGGGGGGGTTACTATAATTCACCCCTCCACTTT
CDR3: CASSLNRGGYYNSPLHF
J: TRBJ1-6
D: TRBD1
V: TRBV7-2
size: .

DNA: TGCGCCAGCAGCATAGGACCGGGGGACACTGAAGCTTTCTTT
CDR3: CASSIGPGDTEAFF
J: TRBJ1-1
D: .
V: TRBV5-1
size: .

DNA: TGCGCCAGCAGCTCGGGACTAATTTACAATGAGCAGTTCTTC
CDR3: CASSSGLIYNEQFF
J: TRBJ2-1
D: TRBD2
V: TRBV5-1
size: once

DNA: TGTGCCAGCAGCTGGAGGGGTGGCTACACCTTC
CDR3: CASSWRGGYTF
J: TRBJ1-2
D: .
V: TRBV11-2
size: .

DNA: TGTGCCAGCAGCATCACAGGGAAATATGGCTACACCTTC
CDR3: CASSITGKYGYTF
J: TRBJ1-2
D: .
V: TRBV3-1/TRBV3-2
size: .

DNA: TGTGCCAGCTCACCAAGAGACAGGGGAGCTCAGCCCCAGCATTTT
CDR3: CASSPRDRGAQPQHF
J: TRBJ1-5
D: TRBD1
V: TRBV18
size: few

DNA: TGCGCCAGCAGCATAACAGGGAAGCCGAACACTGAAGCTTTCTTT
CDR3: CASSITGKPNTEAFF
J: TRBJ1-1
D: .
V: TRBV5-1
size: .